This T cell receptor (beta chain) was sequenced for a study of cytomegalovirus exposure and HLA in healthy donors. The CDR3 has 12 amino acids. The germline V and J ends were trimmed by 5 bases and 3 bases, with 7 bases remaining between them. Germline loops: CDR1 MGHRA, CDR2 YSYEKL. Donors counted as nominally healthy when sampled, yet unrecorded immune exposures were likely. Worth noting for this clone: Its antigen is unidentified.

General observations from the study: Sequencing likely generated an artifact that appeared as a cluster of highly shared sequence variants.

In the PCR, 60 Vbeta and 13 Jbeta primers were used. Produced via immunoSEQ multiplex PCR; TCRdb's table is partial and in-frame only. Of roughly 100,000 clones listed, nearly 65% are singletons. Material for sequencing was PBMCs. The chain uses TRBV4-1 and TRBJ1-1; D is perhaps TRBD1 (5 bases). This TCR was recovered from a human donor in good health. The CDR3 sequence: CASSIGDTEAFF. The CDR3 DNA follows: TGCGCCAGCAGCATAGGGGACACTGAAGCTTTCTTT.